This T cell receptor (beta chain) was recorded in a study of blood T cell repertoires in COVID-19. In germline, CDR1 is MNHEY, CDR2 SVGAGI. The V end lost 6 bases, the J end lost 5 bases, and 7 bases lay between the germline ends. CDR3 length: 11 amino acids. The Seattle site enrolled patients during active infection and followed them longitudinally. The data were produced by immunoSEQ multiplex PCR, yet TCRdb's version contains in-frame clones alone and is incomplete. The table lists fewer than 650,000 clones, 85% to 90% of them singletons. Sequenced input: peripheral blood. This TCR came from a woman aged 50 to 60 with COVID-19, enrolled during active disease. The chain employs TRBV6-5 and TRBJ2-5; the D gene is possibly TRBD2 (5 bases). CDR3 in amino acids: CASRGSETQYF. The DNA for the CDR3 is TGTGCCAGCAGGGGGAGCGAGACCCAGTACTTC.